The sequence of this T cell receptor beta chain was determined in a study of identical twins. Study observations and caveats: Invariant MAIT and iNKT cells could partly confound zero-insertion analyses. Fewer insertions marked abundant cord blood beta clonotypes; young adult naive trended weakly, memory not at all. When twins shared out-of-frame alpha sequences, those sequences had excess low generation probability.

This clonotype was seen only a few times. The antigen remains unidentified. There are 14 residues in the CDR3. Trimming stripped 2 bases from V and 6 bases from J, with 8 bases between. Germline lookup yields CDR1 SGHAT and CDR2 FQNNGV. TCRdb re-analysed the 5' RACE reads in MiXCR, keeping a single row per CDR3 protein. The sample shows fewer than 500,000 distinct CDR3 sequences, 14% of them seen only once. The sample was also reused in another study, on yellow fever vaccine responses in identical twins.

Sequences were obtained from CD4+ T cells sorted from blood. The chain combines TRBV11-2 with TRBJ1-6; unclear D gene. The sequence derives from a woman younger than 35 in good health. Here the CDR3 reads CASSLNTPNSPLHF. DNA of the CDR3: TGTGCCAGCAGCTTAAACACCCCTAATTCACCCCTCCACTTT. Using reference TRBV11-2 and TRBJ1-6 for the parts outside the CDR3, the full variable domain is EAGVAQSPRYKIIEKRQSVAFWCNPISGHATLYWYQQILGQGPKLLIQFQNNGVVDDSQLPKDRFSAERLKGVDSTLKIQPAKLEDSAVYLCASSLNTPNSPLHFGNGTRLTVT.